This TCR beta chain was sequenced for a study of regulatory T cells in long-lasting Graves disease. From germline, CDR1 is MRHNA and CDR2 SNTAGT. Trimming removed 7 bases at V and 0 bases at J, with 22 bases between. The CDR3 is 18 residues long. Time point: newly diagnosed GD, antithyroid drugs for less than 3 months. After RNA was extracted from PBMCs, the TCR library was made from it. Building of the TCR beta libraries involved iRepertoire HTBI primers and Arm-PCR of CDR3 regions. TCRdb re-analysed the multiplex PCR reads in MiXCR, keeping a single row per CDR3 protein. The table has 200,000 to 250,000 distinct CDR3 sequences, around 20% seen once.

The sequence was obtained from a female donor with Graves disease. This chain uses TRBV6-4 with TRBJ2-1; D may be TRBD1 or TRBD2 (5 bases each). The sequences come from peripheral blood mononuclear cells (PBMCs), collected at new diagnosis, from a patient treated with antithyroid drugs. CDR3 sequence: CASIGKGRGVSSYNEQFF. DNA of the CDR3: TGTGCCAGCATTGGGAAGGGGAGAGGGGTCAGCTCCTACAATGAGCAGTTCTTC.